This T cell receptor beta chain was captured by sequencing in a study of blood T cell repertoires in COVID-19. In its sample, this clone was seen a few times. The Seattle patients, enrolled during active infection, were followed longitudinally. V lost 1 base to trimming and J lost 2 bases, with 17 bases between them. The germline V gene encodes CDR1 LGHNA and CDR2 YSLEER. This CDR3 is built from 17 residues. Profiled with immunoSEQ multiplex PCR; TCRdb holds only in-frame clones, not every one. The sample yields roughly 100,000 clones, 75% to 85% seen once. This receptor was taken from a man older than 75 with COVID-19, enrolled during active disease. The chain couples TRBV4-3 to TRBJ2-5; possible D gene TRBD2, 6 bases. The specimen was peripheral blood. CDR3 protein: CASSQAWMRDSQETQYF. The CDR3, as DNA: TGCGCCAGCAGCCAAGCGTGGATGAGGGACTCTCAAGAGACCCAGTACTTC.